A selection of T cell receptor beta chains follows, all from one sample in a study of T cell responses to AZD1222 COVID-19 vaccine. Sequencing used immunoSEQ multiplex PCR; TCRdb keeps in-frame clones, though not all of them. Among about 85,000 clones listed, approximately 91% were seen once. The material was peripheral blood, obtained on day 0 of AZD1222 vaccination. The origin of the receptors is an adult in good health. CDR3s include the opening cysteine and the closing phenylalanine or tryptophan. A D gene is named only where the DNA matches it firmly. A clone size is listed for some rows: how often the clone was seen (once, few, many), or a class if it is expanded.

D gene	clone size	J gene	V gene	CDR3 DNA	CDR3 protein
-	-	TRBJ1-4	TRBV7-9	TGTGCCAGCAGCTCTGAACTTATAAATGAAAAACTGTTTTTT	CASSSELINEKLFF
TRBD2	-	TRBJ2-2	TRBV3-1/TRBV3-2	TGTGCCAGCAGCCAAAGCCCAGGACTAGCGAGGAACACCGGGGAGCTGTTTTTT	CASSQSPGLARNTGELFF
TRBD1	-	TRBJ2-7	TRBV2	TGTGCCAGCAGTGATTCGGGACAGGGGGCATACGAGCAGTACTTC	CASSDSGQGAYEQYF
-	-	TRBJ1-6	TRBV10-3	TGTGCCGCGGGGACGGACTATAATTCACCCCTCCACTTT	CAAGTDYNSPLHF
-	-	TRBJ2-5	TRBV21-1	TGTGCCAGCAGCAAGGGGGCGCTCCAAGAGACCCAGTACTTC	CASSKGALQETQYF
-	-	TRBJ2-1	TRBV5-1	TGCGCCAGCCGGAGGGCCGTAGTTGACAATGAGCAGTTCTTC	CASRRAVVDNEQFF
-	-	TRBJ2-7	TRBV6-5	TGTGCCAGCAGTTACGTCAGGAGCTCCTACGAGCAGTACTTC	CASSYVRSSYEQYF
-	-	TRBJ1-1	TRBV30	TGTGCCTGGAGTCCAGGGACGGACGTGAAGGCTTTCTTT	CAWSPGTDVKAFF
TRBD1	-	TRBJ1-6	TRBV10-3	TGTGCCATCAGTGAAGCCAGGGGGGATAGGGCATCACCCCTCCACTTT	CAISEARGDRASPLHF
TRBD1	-	TRBJ2-3	TRBV7-9	TGTGCCAGCAGCTCCCCGGGACAGGAACAAGATACGCAGTATTTT	CASSSPGQEQDTQYF
-	once	TRBJ1-5	TRBV28	TGTGCCAGCAGTTTCTCGGGCAGTAGCAATCAGCCCCAGCATTTT	CASSFSGSSNQPQHF
TRBD1	-	TRBJ1-4	TRBV5-1	TGCGCCAGCAGCCAAGGTGACAGGGGGAGTGAAAAACTGTTTTTT	CASSQGDRGSEKLFF
-	-	TRBJ2-7	TRBV28	TGTGCCAGCAACCCAGGGAACTACGAGCAGTACTTC	CASNPGNYEQYF
-	-	TRBJ1-4	TRBV5-8	TGTGCCAGCAGCTTGGCTCGGAATGAAAAACTGTTTTTT	CASSLARNEKLFF
-	-	TRBJ2-4	TRBV6-5	TGTGCCAGCAGGTCAGAGCAGGTGGCCAAAAACATTCAGTACTTC	CASRSEQVAKNIQYF
TRBD1	-	TRBJ2-2	TRBV5-8	TGTGCCAGCAGCCACGGACAGGGTCCCACCGGGGAGCTGTTTTTT	CASSHGQGPTGELFF
-	-	TRBJ2-5	TRBV10-1	TGCGCCAGCAGTGAGTCGTTGTCTGGTCAAGAGACCCAGTACTTC	CASSESLSGQETQYF
-	-	TRBJ2-1	TRBV19	TGTGCCAGTAGTAGGGGAGGGGACAACAATGAGCAGTTCTTC	CASSRGGDNNEQFF
-	-	TRBJ1-2	TRBV19	TGTGCCAGTAGTATATTCAACAGGGAAAGAGGCTACACCTTC	CASSIFNRERGYTF
-	-	TRBJ2-7	TRBV5-1	TGCGCCAGCAGCTTGGACGGACACCAACCGCGGTACTTC	CASSLDGHQPRYF
-	-	TRBJ1-4	TRBV18	TGTGCCAGCTCACCACTGAGGGCGGCGACTAATGAAAAACTGTTTTTT	CASSPLRAATNEKLFF
-	-	TRBJ1-2	TRBV19	TGTGCCAGTAGTCTCCGGGACCTCTATGGCTACACCTTC	CASSLRDLYGYTF
TRBD2	-	TRBJ2-3	TRBV5-1	TGCGCCAGCAGCATAGGACTAGCGAGCACAGATACGCAGTATTTT	CASSIGLASTDTQYF
TRBD1	-	TRBJ2-5	TRBV7-2	TGTGCCAGCAGCTTAGGTTACAGGGGCTTCGGGGAGACCCAGTACTTC	CASSLGYRGFGETQYF
TRBD2	-	TRBJ2-5	TRBV28	TGTGCCGCTGGGACTAGCGGGACTAGGGCGACCCAGTACTTC	CAAGTSGTRATQYF
TRBD2	-	TRBJ2-7	TRBV4-1	TGCGCCAGCAGCCAGCAAACTAGCGACGAGCAGTACTTC	CASSQQTSDEQYF
TRBD2	-	TRBJ2-1	TRBV12-5	TGTGCTAGTGGGGACGGGACTAGCCAGAGGGATGAGCAGTTCTTC	CASGDGTSQRDEQFF
-	-	TRBJ2-7	TRBV7-9	TGTGCCAGCAGCCCGAGCTTAGGGATAGAACCGCAGTACTTC	CASSPSLGIEPQYF
TRBD1	once	TRBJ2-7	TRBV27	TGTGCCAGCAGTTTATGGGACAGGGGTGGCGAGCAGTACTTC	CASSLWDRGGEQYF